The 17 T cell receptor beta chains below were found in one sample sequenced in a study of T cells after yellow fever vaccination. TCRdb reprocessed the 5' RACE reads with MiXCR, giving one entry per CDR3 protein. Altogether approximately 300,000 distinct CDR3 sequences are present, roughly 6.8% being singletons, with the ten largest covering 18%. Sequences were derived from PBMCs, sampled around 45 days after the first yellow fever vaccination. These receptors all stem from a man aged 18-30 years who received the YFV17D yellow fever vaccine.

This clonotype was seen a few times. The V and J genes are TRBV7-9 and TRBJ1-1, with a possible D match to TRBD1 (6 bases). Germline V CDR1 and CDR2: SEHNR, FQNEAQ (reference sequence). Trimming left V 6 bases short and J 4 bases short, with 9 bases between. The CDR3 has 12 amino acids. The CDR3 sequence is CASRKGGTEAFF. CDR3 bases: TGTGCCAGCAGGAAGGGGGGCACTGAAGCTTTCTTT.

This chain uses TRBV5-6 with TRBJ2-5, with 8 bases aligning to TRBD2. V shed 4 bases, J shed 2 bases, and the junction held 7 bases outside the gene matches. This CDR3 is 15 amino acids long. Looked up from germline, CDR1 is SGHDT and CDR2 is YYEEEE. This CDR3 is CASSGGGSLQETQYF. CDR3 DNA: TGTGCCAGCAGCGGCGGGGGGTCCCTACAAGAGACCCAGTACTTC.

This clonotype was detected a few times. V is TRBV7-2 and J is TRBJ2-5, with D possibly being TRBD1 or TRBD2 (5 bases each). CDR1 and CDR2 from the germline V gene are SGHTA and FQGNSA. Trimming took 3 bases from V and 3 from J, leaving 11 bases between them. CDR3 length: 14 amino acids. CDR3 bases: TGTGCCAGCAGCTTGTCTTGGGGGAAAGAGACCCAGTACTTC. As protein: CASSLSWGKETQYF.

A few counts support this clonotype. V gene TRBV6-2 or TRBV6-3 combines with J gene TRBJ2-7; possibly TRBD1 for D (6 bases). The CDR3 has 14 amino acids. The V gene's germline CDR1 is MNHEY and CDR2 SVGEGT. V lost 7 bases to trimming and J lost 2 bases, with 15 bases between them. The CDR3 nucleotides read TGTGCCAGCACCGCCTGGGACACTACCTACGAGCAGTACGTC. It encodes CASTAWDTTYEQYV.

The V and J genes are TRBV5-4 and TRBJ2-5; D not resolved. V lost 4 bases to trimming and J lost 5 bases, with 18 bases between them. Germline V gene data show CDR1 as SGHNT and CDR2 as YYREEE (reference sequence). The CDR3 sequence is 15 residues long. The CDR3 region is CASSAAADIGETQYF. CDR3 nucleotide sequence: TGTGCCAGCAGCGCGGCTGCCGACATAGGGGAGACCCAGTACTTC.

This clonotype was seen at least ten times. The V call is TRBV5-1, the J call TRBJ2-4; 7 bases match TRBD2. Germline V CDR1 and CDR2: SGHRS, YFSETQ. After removal of 1 base from V and 7 bases from J, the junction contained 2 bases not matched to a gene. The CDR3 is made up of 13 amino acids. CDR3 amino acids: CASSLLSGNIQYF. The DNA of the CDR3 is TGCGCCAGCAGCTTGCTTAGCGGGAACATTCAGTACTTC.

In its sample, this clonotype was seen many times. The CDR3 is CAISESGQGGPKNIQYF. For the CDR3, the DNA is TGTGCCATCAGTGAGTCGGGACAGGGCGGGCCCAAAAACATTCAGTACTTC. The V and J genes are TRBV10-3 and TRBJ2-4, with 9 nucleotides matching TRBD1. There are 17 residues in the CDR3. V was clipped by 0 bases and J by 2 bases; unmatched bases: 5. Looked up from germline, CDR1 is ENHRY and CDR2 is SYGVKD.

This clonotype has just a few counts. J is TRBJ1-2 and V is TRBV5-1; D is perhaps TRBD1 (6 bases). Germline V gene lookup returns CDR1 SGHRS and CDR2 YFSETQ. The CDR3 is 15 residues long. The V and J ends lost 4 bases and 4 bases respectively, with 17 bases between them. CDR3 residues: CASSPNYRDLYGYTF. DNA for the CDR3: TGCGCCAGCAGCCCGAACTACAGGGACCTCTATGGCTACACCTTC.

This chain connects TRBV5-8 to TRBJ2-1; TRBD2 agrees at 7 bases. The germline V gene has CDR1 SGHTS and CDR2 YDEGEE. The CDR3 extends over 17 amino acids. V lost 4 bases, J lost 0 bases, and 10 bases stayed unmatched. The CDR3 nucleotides read TGTGCCAGCAGCCCTTCTCCTTCTAGCGGCTCCTACAATGAGCAGTTCTTC. Amino acid sequence: CASSPSPSSGSYNEQFF. Supplemented by reference TRBV5-8 and TRBJ2-1, the full variable domain reads EAGVTQSPTHLIKTRGQQATLRCSPISGHTSVYWYQQALGLGLQFLLWYDEGEERNRGNFPPRFSGRQFPNYSSELNVNALELEDSALYLCASSPSPSSGSYNEQFFGPGTRLTVL.

This clonotype appeared a few times. This rearrangement joins TRBV12-3 or TRBV12-4 to TRBJ1-5, with 8 bases fitting TRBD1. J lost 2 bases, V lost 8 bases, and 8 bases had no gene match. This CDR3 has 15 amino acids. CDR3 region: CASGPGQGGNQPQHF. In DNA form, the CDR3 reads TGTGCCAGCGGACCAGGACAGGGTGGCAATCAGCCCCAGCATTTT.

This clonotype came up a few times. This chain uses TRBV6-1 with TRBJ2-7, with 8 bases aligning to TRBD2. Germline V lookup: CDR1 MNHNS, CDR2 SASEGT. The CDR3 is made up of 15 amino acids. Trimming took 4 bases from V and 3 from J; bases not matched to a gene: 8. CDR3 residues: CASSVGIAGFYEQYF. The CDR3 bases are TGTGCCAGCAGTGTAGGGATAGCGGGGTTCTACGAGCAGTACTTC.

This chain links TRBV4-1 with TRBJ2-2, with TRBD1 matching 7 bases. The CDR3 spans 18 residues. CDR1 is MGHRA, CDR2 YSYEKL, per germline. The ends lost 3 bases at V and 4 bases at J; junction bases unmatched: 14. The CDR3 reads CASSQDPTGYGATGELFF. The CDR3 DNA reads as TGCGCCAGCAGCCAGGACCCGACAGGGTACGGGGCCACCGGGGAGCTGTTTTTT.

This clonotype came up many times. This chain joins TRBV7-6 and TRBJ2-7, with D perhaps TRBD2 (5 bases). The CDR3 contains 14 residues. Trimming took 0 bases from V and 2 from J, leaving 8 bases between them. The V gene's germline CDR1 is SGHVS and CDR2 FNYEAQ. The CDR3 spells CASSLADGTYEQYF. The CDR3 nucleotides read TGTGCCAGCAGCTTAGCGGACGGGACCTACGAGCAGTACTTC.

The chain employs TRBV28 and TRBJ1-1; D unresolved. CDR3 length equals 13 residues. Trimming pared 1 base from V and 3 bases from J, leaving 6 bases between. Per the germline V gene, CDR1 is MDHEN and CDR2 is SYDVKM. As DNA, the CDR3 is TGTGCCAGCAGTTTATCGGGGTACACTGAAGCTTTCTTT. This translates into CASSLSGYTEAFF.

There are a few counts of this clonotype. The chain is built from TRBV12-3 or TRBV12-4 and TRBJ1-1; 8 positions agree with TRBD1. Trimming took 5 bases from V and 3 from J; bases not matched to a gene: 8. CDR3 length: 15 amino acids. CDR3 region: CASSPWTGLDTEAFF. CDR3 DNA sequence: TGTGCCAGCAGTCCATGGACAGGGTTGGACACTGAAGCTTTCTTT.

In this sample, this clonotype turned up many times. J is TRBJ1-1 and V is TRBV4-3; D unclear. The germline V gene has CDR1 LGHNA and CDR2 YSLEER. This CDR3 has 15 residues. The germline V and J ends were trimmed by 0 bases and 4 bases, with 12 bases remaining between them. CDR3 sequence (DNA): TGCGCCAGCAGCCAAGAGACCGTCCGGGGCACTGAAGCTTTCTTT. This translates into CASSQETVRGTEAFF.

In its sample, this clonotype was seen many times. The rearrangement uses TRBV12-3 or TRBV12-4 and TRBJ1-1; a weak D match, TRBD1 (5 bases). The V and J ends lost 1 base and 7 bases respectively, with 10 bases between them. This CDR3 has 13 amino acids. This CDR3 reads CASSLGGANEAFF. For the CDR3, the DNA is TGTGCCAGCAGTTTAGGAGGGGCCAATGAAGCTTTCTTT.